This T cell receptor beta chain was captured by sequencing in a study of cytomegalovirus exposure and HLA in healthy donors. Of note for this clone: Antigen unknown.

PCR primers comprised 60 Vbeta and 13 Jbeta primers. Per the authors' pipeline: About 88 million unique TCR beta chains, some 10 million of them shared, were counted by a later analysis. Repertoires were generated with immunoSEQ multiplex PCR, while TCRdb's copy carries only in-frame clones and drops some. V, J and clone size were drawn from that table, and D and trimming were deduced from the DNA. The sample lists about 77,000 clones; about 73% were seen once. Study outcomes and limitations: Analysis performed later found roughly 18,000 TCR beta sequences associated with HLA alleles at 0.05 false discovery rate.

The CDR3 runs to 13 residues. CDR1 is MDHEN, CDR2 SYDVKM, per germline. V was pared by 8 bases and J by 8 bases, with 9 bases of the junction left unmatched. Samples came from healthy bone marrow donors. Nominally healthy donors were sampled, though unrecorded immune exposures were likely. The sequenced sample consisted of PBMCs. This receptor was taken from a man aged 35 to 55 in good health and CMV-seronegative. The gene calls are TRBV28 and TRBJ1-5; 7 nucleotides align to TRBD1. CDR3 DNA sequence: TGTGCCAGCCGGAGGGGGCGCGGGGAGCCCCAGCATTTT. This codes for CASRRGRGEPQHF.